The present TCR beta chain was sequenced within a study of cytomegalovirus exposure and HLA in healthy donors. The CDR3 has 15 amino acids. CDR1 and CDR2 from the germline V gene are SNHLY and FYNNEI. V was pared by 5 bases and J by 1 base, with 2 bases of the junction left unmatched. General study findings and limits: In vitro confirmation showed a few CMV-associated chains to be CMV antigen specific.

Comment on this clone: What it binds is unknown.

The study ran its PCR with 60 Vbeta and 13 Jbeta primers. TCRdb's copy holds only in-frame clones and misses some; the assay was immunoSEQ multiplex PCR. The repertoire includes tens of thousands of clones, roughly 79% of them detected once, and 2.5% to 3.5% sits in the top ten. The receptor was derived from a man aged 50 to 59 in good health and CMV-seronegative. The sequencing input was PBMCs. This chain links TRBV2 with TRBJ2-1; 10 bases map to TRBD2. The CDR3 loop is CASSHSGGSYNEQFF. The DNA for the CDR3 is TGTGCCAGCAGTCATAGCGGGGGGTCCTACAATGAGCAGTTCTTC. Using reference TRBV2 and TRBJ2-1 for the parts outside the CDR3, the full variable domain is EPEVTQTPSHQVTQMGQEVILRCVPISNHLYFYWYRQILGQKVEFLVSFYNNEISEKSEIFDDQFSVERPDGSNFTLKIRSTKLEDSAMYFCASSHSGGSYNEQFFGPGTRLTVL.